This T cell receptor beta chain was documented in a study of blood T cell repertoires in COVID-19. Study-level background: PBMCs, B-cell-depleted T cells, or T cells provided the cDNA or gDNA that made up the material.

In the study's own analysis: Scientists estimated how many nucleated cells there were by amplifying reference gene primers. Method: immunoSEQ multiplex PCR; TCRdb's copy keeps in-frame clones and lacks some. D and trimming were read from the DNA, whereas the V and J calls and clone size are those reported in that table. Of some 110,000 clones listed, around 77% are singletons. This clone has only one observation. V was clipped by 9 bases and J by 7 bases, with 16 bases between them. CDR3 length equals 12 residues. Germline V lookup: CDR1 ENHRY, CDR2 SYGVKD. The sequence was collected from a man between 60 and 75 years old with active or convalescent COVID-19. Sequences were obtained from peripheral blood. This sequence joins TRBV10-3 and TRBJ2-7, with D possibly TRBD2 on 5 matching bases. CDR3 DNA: TGTGCCATAAAGGACTTCCGACCAGAGCAGTACTTC. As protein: CAIKDFRPEQYF.